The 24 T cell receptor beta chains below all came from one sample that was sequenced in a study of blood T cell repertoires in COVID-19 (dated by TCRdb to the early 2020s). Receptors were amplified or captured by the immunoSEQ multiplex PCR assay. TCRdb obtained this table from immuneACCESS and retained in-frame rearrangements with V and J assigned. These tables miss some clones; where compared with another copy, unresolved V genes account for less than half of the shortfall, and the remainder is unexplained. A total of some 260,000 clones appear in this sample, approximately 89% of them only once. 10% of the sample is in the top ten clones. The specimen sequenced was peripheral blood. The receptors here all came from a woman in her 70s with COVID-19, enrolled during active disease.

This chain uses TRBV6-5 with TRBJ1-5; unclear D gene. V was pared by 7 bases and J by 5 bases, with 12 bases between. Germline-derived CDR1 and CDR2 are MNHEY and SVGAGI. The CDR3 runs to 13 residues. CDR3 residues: CASMGTRYQPQHF. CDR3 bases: TGTGCCAGCATGGGCACTCGTTATCAGCCCCAGCATTTT.

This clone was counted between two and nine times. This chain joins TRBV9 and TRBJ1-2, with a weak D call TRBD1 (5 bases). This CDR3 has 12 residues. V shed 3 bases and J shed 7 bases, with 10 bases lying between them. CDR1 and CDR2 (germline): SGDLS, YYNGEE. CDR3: CASSAQAVGYTF. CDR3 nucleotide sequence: TGTGCCAGCAGCGCACAGGCGGTTGGCTACACCTTC.

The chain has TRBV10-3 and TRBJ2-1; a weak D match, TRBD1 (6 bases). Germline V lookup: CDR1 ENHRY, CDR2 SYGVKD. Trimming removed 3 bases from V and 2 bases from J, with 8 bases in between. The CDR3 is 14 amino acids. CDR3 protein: CAISDQGPYNEQFF. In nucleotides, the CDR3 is TGTGCCATCAGTGATCAGGGGCCCTACAATGAGCAGTTCTTC.

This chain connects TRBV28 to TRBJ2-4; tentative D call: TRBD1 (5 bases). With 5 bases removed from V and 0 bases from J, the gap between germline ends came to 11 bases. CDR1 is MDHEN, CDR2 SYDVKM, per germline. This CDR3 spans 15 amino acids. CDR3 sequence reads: CASSRQILAKNIQYF. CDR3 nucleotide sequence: TGTGCCAGCAGTCGACAGATTCTAGCCAAAAACATTCAGTACTTC. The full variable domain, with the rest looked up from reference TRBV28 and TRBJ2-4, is DVKVTQSSRYLVKRTGEKVFLECVQDMDHENMFWYRQDPGLGLRLIYFSYDVKMKEKGDIPEGYSVSREKKERFSLILESASTNQTSMYLCASSRQILAKNIQYFGAGTRLSVL.

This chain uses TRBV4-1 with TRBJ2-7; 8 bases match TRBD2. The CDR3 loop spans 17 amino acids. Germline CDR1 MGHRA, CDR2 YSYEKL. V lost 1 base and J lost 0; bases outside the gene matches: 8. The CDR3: CASSQGPSGPSSYEQYF. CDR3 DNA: TGCGCCAGCAGCCAAGGTCCTAGCGGGCCATCCTCCTACGAGCAGTACTTC.

CDR3 nucleotides: TGTGCCAGCAGTTTTTCTGAGAATCAGCCCCAGCATTTT. Its protein product is CASSFSENQPQHF. The chain combines TRBV12-3 or TRBV12-4 with TRBJ1-5; D is unclear. The V and J ends lost 3 bases and 4 bases respectively, with 7 bases between them. This CDR3 comprises 13 residues.

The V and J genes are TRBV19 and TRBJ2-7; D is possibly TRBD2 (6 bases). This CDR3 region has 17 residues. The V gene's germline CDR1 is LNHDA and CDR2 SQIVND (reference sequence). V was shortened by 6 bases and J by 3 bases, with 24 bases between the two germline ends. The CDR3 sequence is CASSLAGGDIGRYEQYF. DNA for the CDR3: TGTGCCAGTAGCTTAGCCGGGGGAGATATCGGGCGCTACGAGCAGTACTTC.

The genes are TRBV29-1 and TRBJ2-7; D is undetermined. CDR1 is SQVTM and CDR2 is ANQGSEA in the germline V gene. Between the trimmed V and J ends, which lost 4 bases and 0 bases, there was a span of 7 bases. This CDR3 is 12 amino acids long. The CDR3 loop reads CSVVENSYEQYF. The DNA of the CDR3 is TGCAGCGTTGTGGAGAACTCCTACGAGCAGTACTTC.

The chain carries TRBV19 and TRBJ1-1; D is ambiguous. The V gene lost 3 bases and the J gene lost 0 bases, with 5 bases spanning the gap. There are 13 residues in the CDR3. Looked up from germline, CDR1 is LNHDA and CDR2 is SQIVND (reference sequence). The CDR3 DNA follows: TGTGCCAGTAGTATGGGCCTGAACACTGAAGCTTTCTTT. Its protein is CASSMGLNTEAFF.

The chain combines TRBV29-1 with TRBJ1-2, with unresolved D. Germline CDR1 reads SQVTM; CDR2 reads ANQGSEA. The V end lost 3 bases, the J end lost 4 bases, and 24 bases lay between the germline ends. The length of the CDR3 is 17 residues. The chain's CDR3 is CSVEMIRVPSSFYGYTF. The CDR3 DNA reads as TGCAGCGTTGAGATGATCCGGGTCCCCTCTTCCTTCTATGGCTACACCTTC.

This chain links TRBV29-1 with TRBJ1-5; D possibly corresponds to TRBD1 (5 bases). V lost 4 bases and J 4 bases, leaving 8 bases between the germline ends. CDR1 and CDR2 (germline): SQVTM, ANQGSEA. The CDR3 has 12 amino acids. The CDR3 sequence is CSVGDRNQPQHF. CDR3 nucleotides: TGCAGCGTTGGTGACAGAAATCAGCCCCAGCATTTT.

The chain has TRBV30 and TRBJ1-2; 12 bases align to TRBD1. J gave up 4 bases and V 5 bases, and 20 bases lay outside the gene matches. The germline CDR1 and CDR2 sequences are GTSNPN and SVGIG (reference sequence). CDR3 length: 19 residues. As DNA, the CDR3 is TGTGCCTGGCAGCCCTACGCCGGGACAGGGGGCCGCAGAAGCTATGGCTACACCTTC. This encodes CAWQPYAGTGGRRSYGYTF.

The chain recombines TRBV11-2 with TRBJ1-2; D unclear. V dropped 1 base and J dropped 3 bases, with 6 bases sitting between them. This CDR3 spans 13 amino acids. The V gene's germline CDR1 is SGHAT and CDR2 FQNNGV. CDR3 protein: CASSLASYYGYTF. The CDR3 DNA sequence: TGTGCCAGCAGCTTAGCCTCTTACTATGGCTACACCTTC.

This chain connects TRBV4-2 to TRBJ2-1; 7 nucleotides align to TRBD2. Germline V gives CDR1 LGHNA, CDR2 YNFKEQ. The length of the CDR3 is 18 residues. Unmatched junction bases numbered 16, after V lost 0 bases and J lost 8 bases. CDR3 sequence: CASSQEPSGGRVIDEQFF. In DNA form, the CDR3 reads TGTGCCAGCAGCCAAGAACCATCTGGAGGGAGGGTCATAGATGAGCAGTTCTTC.

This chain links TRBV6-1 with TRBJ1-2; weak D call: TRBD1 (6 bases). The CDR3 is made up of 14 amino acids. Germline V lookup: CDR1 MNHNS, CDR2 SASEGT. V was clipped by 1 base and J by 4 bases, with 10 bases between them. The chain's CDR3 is CASSEGTEFYGYTF. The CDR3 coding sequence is TGTGCCAGCAGTGAAGGGACAGAATTCTATGGCTACACCTTC.

CDR3 bases: TGTGCCAGCAGCCACGAGTATGAGACATCGAAGGATCAGCCCCAGCATTTT. This sequence encodes CASSHEYETSKDQPQHF. The rearrangement uses TRBV16 and TRBJ1-5; D unclear. Between the trimmed V and J ends, which lost 3 bases and 5 bases, there was a span of 20 bases. CDR1 is KGHSY and CDR2 is FQNENV in the germline V gene. There are 17 residues in the CDR3.

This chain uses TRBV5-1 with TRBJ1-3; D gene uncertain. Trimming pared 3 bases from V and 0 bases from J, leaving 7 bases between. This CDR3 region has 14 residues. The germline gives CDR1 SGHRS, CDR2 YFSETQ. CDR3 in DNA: TGCGCCAGCAGCTCCGGCGGCTCTGGAAACACCATATATTTT. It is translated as CASSSGGSGNTIYF.

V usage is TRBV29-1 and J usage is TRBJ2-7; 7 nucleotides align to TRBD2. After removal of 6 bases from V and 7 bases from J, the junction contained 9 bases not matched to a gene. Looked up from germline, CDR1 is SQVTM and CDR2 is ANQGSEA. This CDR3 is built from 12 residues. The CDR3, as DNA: TGCAGCGTCTCTAGCGGCGAAGGGGAGCAGTACTTC. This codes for CSVSSGEGEQYF.

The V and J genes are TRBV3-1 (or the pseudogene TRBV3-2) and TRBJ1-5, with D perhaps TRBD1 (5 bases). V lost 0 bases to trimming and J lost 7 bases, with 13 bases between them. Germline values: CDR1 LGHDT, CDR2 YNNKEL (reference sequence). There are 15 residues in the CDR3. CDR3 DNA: TGTGCCAGCAGCCAAGATGCCTCAGGGTCCCAGCCCCAGCATTTT. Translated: CASSQDASGSQPQHF.

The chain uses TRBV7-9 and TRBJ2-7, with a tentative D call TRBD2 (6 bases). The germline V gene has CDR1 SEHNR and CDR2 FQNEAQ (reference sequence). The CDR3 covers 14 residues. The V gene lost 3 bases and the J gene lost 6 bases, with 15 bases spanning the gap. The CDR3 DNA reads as TGTGCCAGCAGCTTGAGGTCGGGGGACGGCGAGCAGTACTTC. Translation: CASSLRSGDGEQYF. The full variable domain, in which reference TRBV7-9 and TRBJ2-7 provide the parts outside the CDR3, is DTGVSQNPRHKITKRGQNVTFRCDPISEHNRLYWYRQTLGQGPEFLTYFQNEAQLEKSRLLSDRFSAERPKGSFSTLEIQRTEQGDSAMYLCASSLRSGDGEQYFGPGTRLTVT.

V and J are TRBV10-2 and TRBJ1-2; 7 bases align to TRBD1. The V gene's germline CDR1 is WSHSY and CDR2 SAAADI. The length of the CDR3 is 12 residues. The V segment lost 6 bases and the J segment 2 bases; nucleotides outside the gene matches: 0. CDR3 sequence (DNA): TGCGCCAGCAGGACAGGGAACTATGGCTACACCTTC. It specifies CASRTGNYGYTF.

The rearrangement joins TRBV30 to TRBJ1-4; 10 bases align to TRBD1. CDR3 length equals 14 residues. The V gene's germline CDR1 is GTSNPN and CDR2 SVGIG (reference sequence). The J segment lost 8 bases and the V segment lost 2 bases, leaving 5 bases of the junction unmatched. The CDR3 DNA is TGTGCCTGGAGTACGACAGGGGGCCTGGAAAAACTGTTTTTT. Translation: CAWSTTGGLEKLFF.

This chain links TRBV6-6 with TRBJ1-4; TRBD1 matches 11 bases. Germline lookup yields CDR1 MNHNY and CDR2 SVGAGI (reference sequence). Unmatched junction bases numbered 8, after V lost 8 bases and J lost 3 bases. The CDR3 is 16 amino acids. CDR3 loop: CASEWDRGFANEKLFF. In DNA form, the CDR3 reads TGTGCCAGCGAGTGGGACAGGGGGTTCGCTAATGAAAAACTGTTTTTT.

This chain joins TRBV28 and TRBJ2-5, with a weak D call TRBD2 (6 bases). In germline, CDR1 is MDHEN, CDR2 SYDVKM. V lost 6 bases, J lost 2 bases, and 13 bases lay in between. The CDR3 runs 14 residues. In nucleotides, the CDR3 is TGTGCCAGCAGACCTGGGGGGACTCAAGAGACCCAGTACTTC. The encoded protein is CASRPGGTQETQYF.